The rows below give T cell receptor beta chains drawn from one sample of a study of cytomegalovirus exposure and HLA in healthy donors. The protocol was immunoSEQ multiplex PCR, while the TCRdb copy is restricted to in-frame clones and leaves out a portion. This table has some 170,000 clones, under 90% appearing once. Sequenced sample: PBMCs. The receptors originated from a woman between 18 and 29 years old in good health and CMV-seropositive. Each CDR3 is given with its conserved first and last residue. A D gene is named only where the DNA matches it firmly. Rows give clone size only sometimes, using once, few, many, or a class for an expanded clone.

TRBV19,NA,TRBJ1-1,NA,CASSIDATGQAFF,TGTGCCAGTAGTATAGATGCGACAGGTCAAGCTTTCTTT
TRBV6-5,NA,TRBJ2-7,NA,CASSYRPLPYEQYF,TGTGCCAGCAGTTACCGCCCCCTACCGTACGAGCAGTACTTC
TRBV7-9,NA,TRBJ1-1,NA,CASSPGSTEAFF,TGTGCCAGCAGTCCCGGGAGCACTGAAGCTTTCTTT
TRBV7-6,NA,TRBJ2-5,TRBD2,CASSLYTSAETQYF,TGTGCCAGCAGCTTATACACTAGCGCCGAGACCCAGTACTTC
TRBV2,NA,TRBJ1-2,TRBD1,CASSVWVQGYVNGYTF,TGTGCCAGCAGTGTATGGGTACAGGGGTATGTTAATGGCTACACCTTC
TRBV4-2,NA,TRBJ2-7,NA,CASSPSGGSFDYEQYF,TGTGCCAGCAGCCCAAGTGGGGGCTCGTTCGACTACGAGCAGTACTTC
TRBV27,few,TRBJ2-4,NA,CASSLSGPRGYIQYF,TGTGCCAGCAGTTTATCTGGGCCAAGGGGGTACATTCAGTACTTC
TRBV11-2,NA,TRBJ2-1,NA,CASSLYTGTRNYNEQFF,TGTGCCAGCAGCTTATACACCGGGACACGCAACTACAATGAGCAGTTCTTC
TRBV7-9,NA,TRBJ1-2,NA,CASSPGDRGYTF,TGTGCCAGCAGCCCAGGGGACCGTGGCTACACCTTC
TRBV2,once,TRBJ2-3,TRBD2,CASSSGLVSLNTQYF,TGTGCCAGCAGTTCCGGACTAGTCAGCCTGAATACGCAGTATTTT
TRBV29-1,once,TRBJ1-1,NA,CSVVLRVDTEAFF,TGCAGCGTAGTGCTCAGGGTAGACACTGAAGCTTTCTTT
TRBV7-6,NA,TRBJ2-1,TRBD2,CASSPLGLAGYNEQFF,TGTGCCAGCAGCCCCCTGGGACTAGCGGGTTACAATGAGCAGTTCTTC
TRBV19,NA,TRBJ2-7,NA,CASTKGLQKGEQYF,TGTGCCAGTACCAAGGGACTTCAGAAAGGCGAGCAGTACTTC
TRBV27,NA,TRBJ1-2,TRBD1,CASSLNQGAGGYTF,TGTGCCAGCAGTTTAAACCAGGGGGCAGGTGGCTACACCTTC
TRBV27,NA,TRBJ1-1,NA,CASSLGGWTEAFF,TGTGCCAGCAGTTTAGGGGGCTGGACTGAAGCTTTCTTT
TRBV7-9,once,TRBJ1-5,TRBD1,CASSSPGTGVGSNQPQHF,TGTGCCAGCAGCTCGCCGGGGACAGGGGTAGGGAGCAATCAGCCCCAGCATTTT